This is a list of T cell receptor beta chains from one sample in a study of cytomegalovirus exposure and HLA in healthy donors. Measured with immunoSEQ multiplex PCR; TCRdb has only the in-frame clones, and not every one. The data hold about 70,000 clones, with around 94% observed a single time. Sequencing was performed on PBMCs. These receptors came from a woman aged 18-29 years in good health and CMV-seropositive. Each CDR3 is given with its conserved first and last residue. Each record gives: CDR3 length, J gene, V gene, D gene, clone size, CDR3 DNA, CDR3 protein. D genes are given only for firm matches. Rows give clone size only sometimes, using once, few, many, or a class for an expanded clone.

CDR3 length: 14; J gene: TRBJ1-1; V gene: TRBV5-1; D gene: TRBD1; clone size: .; CDR3 DNA: TGCGCCAGCAGCTTGGACAGGGGGCTTACTGAAGCTTTCTTT; CDR3 protein: CASSLDRGLTEAFF
CDR3 length: 15; J gene: TRBJ1-5; V gene: TRBV10-3; D gene: .; clone size: .; CDR3 DNA: TGTGCCATCAGTCGAGGCGGGGGTAGCAATCAGCCCCAGCATTTT; CDR3 protein: CAISRGGGSNQPQHF
CDR3 length: 13; J gene: TRBJ1-1; V gene: TRBV29-1; D gene: .; clone size: .; CDR3 DNA: TGCAGCGCCGAGCGGCGGGAGAACACTGAAGCTTTCTTT; CDR3 protein: CSAERRENTEAFF
CDR3 length: 15; J gene: TRBJ1-3; V gene: TRBV5-1; D gene: TRBD1; clone size: .; CDR3 DNA: TGCGCCAGCAGCTTTGGGACAGTCTCTGGAAACACCATATATTTT; CDR3 protein: CASSFGTVSGNTIYF
CDR3 length: 15; J gene: TRBJ2-7; V gene: TRBV7-6; D gene: .; clone size: .; CDR3 DNA: TGTGCCAGCAGCTTAGCGCATGGAGGTGGCTACGAGCAGTACTTC; CDR3 protein: CASSLAHGGGYEQYF
CDR3 length: 19; J gene: TRBJ2-1; V gene: TRBV15; D gene: TRBD2; clone size: .; CDR3 DNA: TGTGCCACCAGCAAAGAGAATCTAGCGGGAGGGCCCTCCTACAATGAGCAGTTCTTC; CDR3 protein: CATSKENLAGGPSYNEQFF
CDR3 length: 15; J gene: TRBJ1-2; V gene: TRBV5-6; D gene: .; clone size: .; CDR3 DNA: TGTGCCAGCAGCCGTGGCGACGACAGGACCTATGGCTACACCTTC; CDR3 protein: CASSRGDDRTYGYTF
CDR3 length: 15; J gene: TRBJ1-5; V gene: TRBV9; D gene: TRBD1; clone size: once; CDR3 DNA: TGTGCCAGCAGCTCCGGACAGGGGGCAGGGCAGCCCCAGCATTTT; CDR3 protein: CASSSGQGAGQPQHF
CDR3 length: 14; J gene: TRBJ2-6; V gene: TRBV29-1; D gene: TRBD1; clone size: .; CDR3 DNA: TGCAGCGCCCCGACAGGGGTAGGGGCCAACGTCCTGACTTTC; CDR3 protein: CSAPTGVGANVLTF
CDR3 length: 13; J gene: TRBJ1-1; V gene: TRBV4-2; D gene: .; clone size: .; CDR3 DNA: TGTGCCAGCAGCCAAGCCGACGGGACTGAAGCTTTCTTT; CDR3 protein: CASSQADGTEAFF